What follows describes a single T cell receptor (beta chain). Authors' methods: Amplifying reference gene primers gave estimates of nucleated cell counts. This table comes from immunoSEQ multiplex PCR, and its TCRdb copy is limited to in-frame clones, with some not included. The V and J calls and clone size are taken from that table; D and trimming were inferred from the DNA. The sample shows 200,000 to 300,000 clones, approximately 86% of them seen only once. The sample comes from a study of blood T cell repertoires in COVID-19. Study-wide background: Whether acute or convalescent, the COVID-19 samples came from the United States, Italy and Spain.

The CDR3 sequence is 14 residues long. V dropped 6 bases and J dropped 5; count of bases not matched to a gene: 9. CDR1 is WSHSY, CDR2 SAAADI, per germline. This chain uses TRBV10-2 with TRBJ1-1, with 7 bases matching TRBD1. Sequencing input: peripheral blood. The origin of this receptor is a woman between 25 and 40 years old who had recovered from COVID-19. CDR3 protein: CASRPGGRSTEAFF. CDR3 nucleotides: TGCGCCAGCAGACCAGGGGGAAGGAGTACTGAAGCTTTCTTT.